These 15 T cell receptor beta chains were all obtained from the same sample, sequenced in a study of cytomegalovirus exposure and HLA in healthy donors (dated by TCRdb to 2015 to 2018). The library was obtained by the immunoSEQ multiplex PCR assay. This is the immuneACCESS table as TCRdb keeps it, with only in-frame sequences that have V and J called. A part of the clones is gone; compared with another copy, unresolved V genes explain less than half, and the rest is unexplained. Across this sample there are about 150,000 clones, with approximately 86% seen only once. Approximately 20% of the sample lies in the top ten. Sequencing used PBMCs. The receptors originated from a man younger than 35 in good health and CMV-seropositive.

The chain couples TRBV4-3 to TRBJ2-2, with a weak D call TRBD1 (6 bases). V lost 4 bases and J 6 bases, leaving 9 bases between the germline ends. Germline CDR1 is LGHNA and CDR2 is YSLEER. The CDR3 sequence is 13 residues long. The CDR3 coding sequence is TGCGCCAGCAGCCGAGGGACATCCGGGGAGCTGTTTTTT. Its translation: CASSRGTSGELFF.

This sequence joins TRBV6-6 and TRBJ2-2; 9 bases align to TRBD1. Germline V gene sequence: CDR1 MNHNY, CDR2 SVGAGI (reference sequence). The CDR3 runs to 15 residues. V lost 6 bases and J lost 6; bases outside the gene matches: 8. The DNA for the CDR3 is TGTGCCAGCAGCCCTACGGGACAGGGAGCCGGGGAGCTGTTTTTT. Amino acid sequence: CASSPTGQGAGELFF.

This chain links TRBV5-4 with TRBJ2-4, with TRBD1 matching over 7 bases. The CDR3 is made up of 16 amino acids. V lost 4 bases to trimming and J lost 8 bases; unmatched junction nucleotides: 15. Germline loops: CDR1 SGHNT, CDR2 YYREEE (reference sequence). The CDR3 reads CASSPGTVSNRDIQYF. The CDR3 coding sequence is TGTGCCAGCAGCCCTGGGACAGTCTCGAATAGGGACATTCAGTACTTC.

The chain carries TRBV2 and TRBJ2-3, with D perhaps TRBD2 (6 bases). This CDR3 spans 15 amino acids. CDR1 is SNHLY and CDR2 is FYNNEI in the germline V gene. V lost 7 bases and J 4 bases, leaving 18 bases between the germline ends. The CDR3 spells CASTLSGGAADTQYF. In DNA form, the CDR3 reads TGTGCCAGCACCCTCTCCGGAGGGGCAGCAGATACGCAGTATTTT.

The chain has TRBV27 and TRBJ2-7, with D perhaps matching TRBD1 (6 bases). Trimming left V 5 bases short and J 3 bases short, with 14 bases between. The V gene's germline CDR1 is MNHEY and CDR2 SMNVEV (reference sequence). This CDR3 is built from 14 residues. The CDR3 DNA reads TGTGCCAGCAGTCTTACCGGGACAAACTACGAGCAGTACTTC. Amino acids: CASSLTGTNYEQYF.

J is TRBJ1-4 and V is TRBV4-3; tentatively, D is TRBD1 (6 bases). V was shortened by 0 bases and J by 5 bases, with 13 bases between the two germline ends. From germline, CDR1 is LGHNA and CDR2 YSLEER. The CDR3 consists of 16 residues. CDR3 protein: CASSQDWQGRNEKLFF. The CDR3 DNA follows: TGCGCCAGCAGCCAAGATTGGCAGGGGCGGAATGAAAAACTGTTTTTT.

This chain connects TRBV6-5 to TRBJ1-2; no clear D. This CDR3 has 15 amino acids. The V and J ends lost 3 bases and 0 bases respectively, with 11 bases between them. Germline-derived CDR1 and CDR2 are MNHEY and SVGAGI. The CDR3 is CASSYSPSSNYGYTF. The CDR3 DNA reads TGTGCCAGCAGTTATTCCCCGAGCTCTAACTATGGCTACACCTTC.

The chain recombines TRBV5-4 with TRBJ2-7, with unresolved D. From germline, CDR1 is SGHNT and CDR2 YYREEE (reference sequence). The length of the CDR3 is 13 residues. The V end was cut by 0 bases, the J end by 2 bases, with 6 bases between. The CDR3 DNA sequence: TGTGCCAGCAGCTTGGGCTCAGCCTACGAGCAGTACTTC. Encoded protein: CASSLGSAYEQYF.

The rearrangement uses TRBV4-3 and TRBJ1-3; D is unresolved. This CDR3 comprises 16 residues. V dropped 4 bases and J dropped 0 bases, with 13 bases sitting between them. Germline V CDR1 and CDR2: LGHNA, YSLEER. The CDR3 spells CASSPSEVLSGNTIYF. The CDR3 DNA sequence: TGCGCCAGCAGCCCAAGCGAGGTTCTCTCTGGAAACACCATATATTTT.

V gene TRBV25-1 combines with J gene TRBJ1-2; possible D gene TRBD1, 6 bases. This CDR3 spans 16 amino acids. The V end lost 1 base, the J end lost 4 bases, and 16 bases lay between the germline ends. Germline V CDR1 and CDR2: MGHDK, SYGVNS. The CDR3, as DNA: TGTGCCAGCAGTGAATCGGGGGGCGAACCGAGCTATGGCTACACCTTC. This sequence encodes CASSESGGEPSYGYTF.

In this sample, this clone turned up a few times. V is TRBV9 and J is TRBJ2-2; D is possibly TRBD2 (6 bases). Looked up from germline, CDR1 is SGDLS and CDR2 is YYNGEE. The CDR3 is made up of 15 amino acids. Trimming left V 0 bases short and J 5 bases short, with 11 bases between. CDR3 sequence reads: CASSVDGGTTGELFF. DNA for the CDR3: TGTGCCAGCAGCGTAGATGGGGGGACGACCGGGGAGCTGTTTTTT.

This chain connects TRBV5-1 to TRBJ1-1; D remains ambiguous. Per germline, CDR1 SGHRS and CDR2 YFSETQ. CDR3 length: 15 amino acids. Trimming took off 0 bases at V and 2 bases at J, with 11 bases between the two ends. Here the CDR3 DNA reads TGCGCCAGCAGCTTGGTGAGGGTAGGAAACACTGAAGCTTTCTTT. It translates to CASSLVRVGNTEAFF.

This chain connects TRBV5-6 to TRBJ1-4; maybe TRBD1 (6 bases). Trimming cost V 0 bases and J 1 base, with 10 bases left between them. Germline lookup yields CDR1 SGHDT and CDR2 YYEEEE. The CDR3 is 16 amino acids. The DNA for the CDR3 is TGTGCCAGCAGCTTGGTTGGGGGCGTAACTAATGAAAAACTGTTTTTT. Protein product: CASSLVGGVTNEKLFF.

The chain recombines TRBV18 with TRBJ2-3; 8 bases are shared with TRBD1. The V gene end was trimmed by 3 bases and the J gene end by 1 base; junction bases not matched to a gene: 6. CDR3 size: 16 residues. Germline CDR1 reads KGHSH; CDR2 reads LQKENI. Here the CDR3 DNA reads TGTGCCAGCTCACCCGTCTCAGGGGGCGGCACAGATACGCAGTATTTT. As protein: CASSPVSGGGTDTQYF.

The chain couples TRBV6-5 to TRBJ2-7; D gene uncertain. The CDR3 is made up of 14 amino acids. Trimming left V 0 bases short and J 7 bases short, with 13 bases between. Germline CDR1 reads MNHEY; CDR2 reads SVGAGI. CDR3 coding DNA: TGTGCCAGCAGTTACTCGACCCCATCGGGTGAGCAGTACTTC. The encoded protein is CASSYSTPSGEQYF.